What follows is one T cell receptor beta chain and its context. Its antigen is undetermined. This sample is drawn from a study of cytomegalovirus exposure and HLA in healthy donors. The CDR3 contains 13 residues. J lost 8 bases, V lost 4 bases, and 8 bases had no gene match. Per the germline V gene, CDR1 is SGHRS and CDR2 is YFSETQ. Amplification used 60 Vbeta primers and 13 Jbeta primers. Method: immunoSEQ multiplex PCR; TCRdb's copy keeps in-frame clones and lacks some. This repertoire shows 200,000 to 250,000 clones, about 81% found once; its top ten account for 5.4%. Study-wide results and limits: Being indistinguishable, some V segments were excluded, TRBV6-2 and TRBV6-3 among them. The authors listed some 150 TCR beta chains as cytomegalovirus-associated.

The sequence was collected from a woman aged 40 to 49 in good health and CMV-seropositive. Material: PBMCs. The chain has TRBV5-1 and TRBJ1-2, with 7 bases fitting TRBD1. The CDR3 is CASSLQGREGYTF. The CDR3 nucleotides read TGCGCCAGCAGCCTACAGGGGCGAGAGGGCTACACCTTC.